The next 10 T cell receptor beta chains were all read from a single sample in a study of cytomegalovirus exposure and HLA in healthy donors. 13 Jbeta primers and 60 Vbeta primers were used for the PCR. Repertoires were generated with immunoSEQ multiplex PCR, while TCRdb's copy carries only in-frame clones and drops some. The sample has 100,000 to 150,000 clones; 73% are singletons. Sequences were obtained from PBMCs. These receptors all stem from a man aged 55 to 70 in good health and CMV-seropositive.

V usage is TRBV6-5 and J usage is TRBJ1-3; D gene ambiguous. The CDR3 spans 15 residues. V was pared by 7 bases and J by 0 bases, with 13 bases between. Per the germline V gene, CDR1 is MNHEY and CDR2 is SVGAGI. The CDR3 reads CASILDSRSGNTIYF. DNA for the CDR3: TGTGCCAGCATCTTGGACTCCCGCTCTGGAAACACCATATATTTT.

This clone is a singleton in its sample. This rearrangement joins TRBV30 to TRBJ1-1; no clear D. Germline V gives CDR1 GTSNPN, CDR2 SVGIG (reference sequence). V lost 7 bases and J 0 bases, leaving 12 bases between the germline ends. CDR3 size: 13 residues. The CDR3 DNA reads as TGTGCCTCCCACGGGTTCATGAACACTGAAGCTTTCTTT. It specifies CASHGFMNTEAFF.

V usage is TRBV19 and J usage is TRBJ2-3, with 9 nucleotides matching TRBD1. The CDR3 sequence is 17 residues long. The ends lost 3 bases at V and 1 base at J; junction bases unmatched: 8. Germline V gives CDR1 LNHDA, CDR2 SQIVND (reference sequence). CDR3 loop: CASSIGTGRIRTDTQYF. CDR3 coding DNA: TGTGCCAGTAGTATCGGGACAGGGAGAATTCGCACAGATACGCAGTATTTT.

This clone came up once. The chain uses TRBV11-2 and TRBJ2-7, with 9 bases aligning to TRBD1. The germline V gene has CDR1 SGHAT and CDR2 FQNNGV. The V and J ends lost 7 bases and 4 bases, in that order; junction bases with no gene match: 5. The CDR3 totals 13 residues. As DNA, the CDR3 is TGTGCCAGCAAATGGGACAGGGCATACGAGCAGTACTTC. It is translated as CASKWDRAYEQYF.

The chain joins TRBV5-1 to TRBJ2-7, with 9 bases matching TRBD1. V was clipped by 3 bases and J by 3 bases; unmatched bases: 7. CDR3 length: 15 residues. Germline values: CDR1 SGHRS, CDR2 YFSETQ. The CDR3 loop reads CASSSRQGVNYEQYF. The CDR3, as DNA: TGCGCCAGCAGCTCCCGACAGGGGGTAAACTACGAGCAGTACTTC. Variable domain in full (rest from reference TRBV5-1 and TRBJ2-7): KAGVTQTPRYLIKTRGQQVTLSCSPISGHRSVSWYQQTPGQGLQFLFEYFSETQRNKGNFPGRFSGRQFSNSRSEMNVSTLELGDSALYLCASSSRQGVNYEQYFGPGTRLTVT.

This clone was observed a handful of times. The rearrangement links TRBV6-6 to TRBJ2-7; 8 positions match TRBD1. Germline trimming cut 6 bases from V and 2 bases from J; bases unmatched to any gene: 12. CDR1 is MNHNY, CDR2 SVGAGI, per germline (reference sequence). The CDR3 extends over 16 amino acids. The DNA of the CDR3 is TGTGCCAGCAGCCCAGGGGGCCCGGGGCCCGCCTACGAGCAGTACTTC. It specifies CASSPGGPGPAYEQYF.

This clone was seen a handful of times. The V call is TRBV19, the J call TRBJ2-7; 9 positions agree with TRBD1. The CDR3 spans 15 residues. Germline V CDR1 and CDR2: LNHDA, SQIVND (reference sequence). Losses at the gene ends were 6 bases for V and 3 bases for J; bases not matched to a gene: 9. Here the CDR3 reads CASRLGDRVIYEQYF. CDR3 nucleotides: TGTGCCAGTAGATTGGGGGACAGGGTAATCTACGAGCAGTACTTC.

The V gene is TRBV6-6, the J gene TRBJ1-2; D possibly corresponds to TRBD1 (5 bases). The ends were cut back, 3 bases at V and 8 bases at J, with 10 bases in the middle. Germline CDR1 is MNHNY and CDR2 is SVGAGI (reference sequence). This CDR3 spans 12 amino acids. Here the CDR3 reads CASSYDRFGYTF. CDR3 nucleotide sequence: TGTGCCAGCAGTTATGACAGATTCGGCTACACCTTC.

This clone was seen a few times. The chain is built from TRBV6-1 and TRBJ1-1; possible D gene TRBD1, 5 bases. V shed 3 bases and J shed 5 bases, with 13 bases lying between them. The length of the CDR3 is 14 residues. Germline V gene sequence: CDR1 MNHNS, CDR2 SASEGT. The CDR3: CASSDRARLTEAFF. CDR3 nucleotide sequence: TGTGCCAGCAGTGACAGGGCACGGTTAACTGAAGCTTTCTTT.

This clone appeared a few times. The gene calls are TRBV28 and TRBJ2-1; 10 bases fit TRBD2. Germline-derived CDR1 and CDR2 are MDHEN and SYDVKM. The CDR3 consists of 16 residues. V lost 7 bases and J lost 4; bases outside the gene matches: 10. The CDR3 DNA is TGTGCCAGCACCACCCCCGGGACTAGCGCATACAATGAGCAGTTCTTC. It yields the protein CASTTPGTSAYNEQFF.